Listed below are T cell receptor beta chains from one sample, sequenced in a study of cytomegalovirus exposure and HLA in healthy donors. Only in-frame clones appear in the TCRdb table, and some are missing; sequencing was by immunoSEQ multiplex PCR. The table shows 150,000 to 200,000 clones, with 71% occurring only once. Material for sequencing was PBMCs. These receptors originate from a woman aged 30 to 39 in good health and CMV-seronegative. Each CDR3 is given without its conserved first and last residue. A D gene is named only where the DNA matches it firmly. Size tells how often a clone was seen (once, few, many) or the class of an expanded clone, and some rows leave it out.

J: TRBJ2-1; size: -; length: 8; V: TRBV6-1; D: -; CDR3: ASSAVTRI
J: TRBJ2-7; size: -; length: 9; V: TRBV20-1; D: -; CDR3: SAGLTYEQY
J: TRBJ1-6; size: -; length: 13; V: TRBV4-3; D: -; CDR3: ASSQEDRDYSPLH
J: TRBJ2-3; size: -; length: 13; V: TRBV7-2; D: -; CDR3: ASSLTSFPTDTQY
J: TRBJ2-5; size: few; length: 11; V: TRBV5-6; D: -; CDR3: ASSWEVKETQY
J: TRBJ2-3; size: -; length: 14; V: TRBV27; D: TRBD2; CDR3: ASSLRLAGSTDTQY
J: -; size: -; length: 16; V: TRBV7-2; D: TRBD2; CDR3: ASSLPGTSGETSHEQY
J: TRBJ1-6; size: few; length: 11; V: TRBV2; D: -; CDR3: ASSETKRSPLH
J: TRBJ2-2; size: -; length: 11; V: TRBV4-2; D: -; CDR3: ASSQPRDGELF
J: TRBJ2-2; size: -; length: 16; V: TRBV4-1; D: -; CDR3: ASSRRDGGAASTGELF
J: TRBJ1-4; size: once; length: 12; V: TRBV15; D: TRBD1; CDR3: ATSKDRGYEKLF
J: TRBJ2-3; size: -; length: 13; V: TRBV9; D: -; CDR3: ASSVEGAETDTQY
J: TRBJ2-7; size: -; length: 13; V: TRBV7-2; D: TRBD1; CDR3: ASSTGQGWAYEQY
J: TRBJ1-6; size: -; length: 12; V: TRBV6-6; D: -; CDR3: ASSYEPQDSPLH
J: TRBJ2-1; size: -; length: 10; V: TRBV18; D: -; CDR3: ASSPPGNEQF
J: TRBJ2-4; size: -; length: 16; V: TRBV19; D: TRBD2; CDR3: ASQLGPSGSMAKNIQY
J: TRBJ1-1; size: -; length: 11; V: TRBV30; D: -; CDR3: AWSRSMNTEAF
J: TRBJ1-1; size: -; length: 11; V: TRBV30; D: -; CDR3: AWGGVTETEAF
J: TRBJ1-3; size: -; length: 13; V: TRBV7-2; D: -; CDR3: ASSFSAISGNTIY
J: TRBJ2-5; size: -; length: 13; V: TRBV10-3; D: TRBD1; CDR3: AISGGTGVEETQY
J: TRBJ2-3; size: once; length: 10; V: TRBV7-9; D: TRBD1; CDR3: ASSPQGDTQY
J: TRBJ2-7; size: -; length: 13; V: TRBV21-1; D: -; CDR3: ASETGTGARYEQY
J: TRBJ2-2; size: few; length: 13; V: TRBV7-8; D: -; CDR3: ASSFTGPNTGELF
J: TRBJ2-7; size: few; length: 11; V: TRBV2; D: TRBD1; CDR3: ASSGQGIYEQY
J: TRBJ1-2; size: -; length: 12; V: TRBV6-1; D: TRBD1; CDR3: ASSEGTGRDGYT
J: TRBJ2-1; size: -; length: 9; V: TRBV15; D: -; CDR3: ATSREEEQF
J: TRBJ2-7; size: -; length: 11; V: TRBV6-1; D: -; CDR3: ASSADSNYEQY
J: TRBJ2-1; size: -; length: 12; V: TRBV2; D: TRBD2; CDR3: ASATSGNYNEQF
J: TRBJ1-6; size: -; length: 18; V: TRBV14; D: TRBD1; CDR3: ASSQEVIPGGSSYNSPLH
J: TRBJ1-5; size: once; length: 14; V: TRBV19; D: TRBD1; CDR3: ASSTTSHRGWQPQH
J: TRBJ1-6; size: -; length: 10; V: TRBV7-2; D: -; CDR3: ASSSQRGPLH
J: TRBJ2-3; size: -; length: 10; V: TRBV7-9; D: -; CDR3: ASSRGIDTQY
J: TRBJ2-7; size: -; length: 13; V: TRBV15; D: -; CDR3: ATSRDRGAVDEQY
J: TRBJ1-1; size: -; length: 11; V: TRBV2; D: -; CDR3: ATRDIRNTEAF
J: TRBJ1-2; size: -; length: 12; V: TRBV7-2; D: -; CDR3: ASSLQAGPNGYT
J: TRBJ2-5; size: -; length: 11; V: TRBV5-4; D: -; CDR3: ASSFDSEETQY
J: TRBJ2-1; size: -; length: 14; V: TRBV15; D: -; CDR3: ATSRAGIQGLNEQF
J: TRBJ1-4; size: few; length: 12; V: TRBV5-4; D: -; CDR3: ASSLTGTNEKLF
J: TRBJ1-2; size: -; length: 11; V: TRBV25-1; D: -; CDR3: ASSNPGWGGYT
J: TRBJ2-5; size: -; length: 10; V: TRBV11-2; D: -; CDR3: ASRQGQETQY
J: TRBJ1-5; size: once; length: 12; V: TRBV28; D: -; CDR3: ASSPFGPDQPQH
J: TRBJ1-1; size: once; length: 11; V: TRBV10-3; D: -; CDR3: AISGPRDTEAF
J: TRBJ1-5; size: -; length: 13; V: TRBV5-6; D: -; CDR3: ASSLAVWGGQPQH
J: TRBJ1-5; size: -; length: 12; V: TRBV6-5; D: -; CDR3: ASSPRGFNQPQH